Listed here are 31 T cell receptor beta chains from one sample, sequenced in a study of T cell responses to AZD1222 COVID-19 vaccine (dated by TCRdb to the early 2020s). The library was made by the immunoSEQ multiplex PCR assay. Here the immuneACCESS table is served through TCRdb, limited to in-frame sequences with V and J called. Missing clones are a known gap in these copies; in checked studies unresolved V genes cover under half, and the rest lacks a known reason. The sample has more than 150,000 clones on record, approximately 91% of them singletons. The top ten constitute more than 0.75% of the sample. According to the study, the label for this sample's time point signals: baseline before first vaccination. Sequenced material: peripheral blood, taken on day 0 of AZD1222 vaccination. The receptors shown here come from an adult in good health.

The chain joins TRBV28 to TRBJ1-2; 10 bases match TRBD1. CDR1 is MDHEN and CDR2 is SYDVKM in the germline V gene. This CDR3 contains 14 residues. The junction had 6 bases not matched to a gene; V was cut back by 4 bases and J by 7 bases. The CDR3 loop is CASSYPGQGSGYTF. The CDR3 bases are TGTGCCAGCAGTTACCCGGGACAGGGGTCTGGCTACACCTTC.

This sequence joins TRBV28 and TRBJ1-3; 8 bases are a match to TRBD1. CDR1 is MDHEN, CDR2 SYDVKM, per germline. The V gene end was trimmed by 7 bases and the J gene end by 2 bases; junction bases not matched to a gene: 13. This CDR3 has 17 amino acids. CDR3 in amino acids: CASTLNIRTGTGNTIYF. As DNA, the CDR3 is TGTGCCAGCACTTTGAACATACGGACAGGGACTGGAAACACCATATATTTT.

The V and J genes are TRBV27 and TRBJ2-3, with 12 bases matching TRBD2. CDR3 length equals 18 residues. The germline CDR1 and CDR2 sequences are MNHEY and SMNVEV (reference sequence). V lost 2 bases to trimming and J lost 2 bases; unmatched junction nucleotides: 8. The CDR3 DNA sequence: TGTGCCAGCAGTTTAGAACTAGCGGGAGGAGGGGCCACAGATACGCAGTATTTT. Translating gives CASSLELAGGGATDTQYF.

This rearrangement joins TRBV21-1 to TRBJ2-7; the table's TRBD2 call for D was not verified on the DNA. TRBV21-1 is a pseudogene locus. The CDR3 covers 11 residues. The CDR3, as DNA: TGTGCCAGTAGAGTACCCTACGAGCAGTACTTC. This codes for CASRVPYEQYF.

The chain carries TRBV14 and TRBJ1-1; D unclear. Trimming left V 0 bases short and J 3 bases short, with 14 bases between. Germline V CDR1 and CDR2: SGHDN, FVKESK. This CDR3 is built from 16 residues. The CDR3 protein is CASSQDLGVGDTEAFF. The DNA for the CDR3 is TGTGCCAGCAGCCAAGATCTCGGGGTAGGAGACACTGAAGCTTTCTTT.

The CDR3 DNA follows: TGTGCCAGCAGCAACGGGGCGGGACAGGGTTTGGAGACCCAGTACTTC. It yields the protein CASSNGAGQGLETQYF. The chain links TRBV7-6 to TRBJ2-5; TRBD1 aligns across 9 bases. Germline V gives CDR1 SGHVS, CDR2 FNYEAQ. The CDR3 length is 16 residues. With 5 bases clipped from V and 5 bases from J, the junction kept 12 bases outside the gene matches.

This clone is a singleton in its sample. The sample contains more than one DNA sequence encoding this CDR3. This chain joins TRBV7-3 and TRBJ1-1, with D uncertain. Germline lookup yields CDR1 SGHTA and CDR2 FQGTGA. CDR3 length equals 13 residues. Between the trimmed V and J ends, which lost 2 bases and 0 bases, there was a span of 4 bases. CDR3 sequence reads: CASSLRMNTEAFF. Written as DNA, the CDR3 is TGTGCCAGCAGCTTACGTATGAACACTGAAGCTTTCTTT.

This rearrangement joins TRBV16 to TRBJ1-6, with D tentatively TRBD1 (5 bases). This CDR3 comprises 15 residues. CDR1 is KGHSY and CDR2 is FQNENV in the germline V gene. V lost 4 bases and J 10 bases, leaving 17 bases between the germline ends. In DNA form, the CDR3 reads TGTGCCAGCAGCCCGACGGGGCGAGGGGAGTCACCCCTCCACTTT. Protein: CASSPTGRGESPLHF. The complete variable domain, with remaining parts taken from reference TRBV16 and TRBJ1-6, reads GEEVAQTPKHLVRGEGQKAKLYCAPIKGHSYVFWYQQVLKNEFKFLISFQNENVFDETGMPKERFSAKCLPNSPCSLEIQATKLEDSAVYFCASSPTGRGESPLHFGNGTRLTVT.

V is TRBV2 and J is TRBJ2-5; 7 nucleotides line up with TRBD1. V lost 6 bases and J lost 5; bases outside the gene matches: 3. This CDR3 spans 12 amino acids. Germline CDR1 and CDR2: SNHLY and FYNNEI. The chain's CDR3 is CASSGTEETQYF. CDR3 sequence (DNA): TGTGCCAGCAGCGGGACAGAGGAGACCCAGTACTTC.

In this sample, this clone turned up a few times. The rearrangement uses TRBV7-3 and TRBJ2-2, with TRBD1 matching 7 bases. This CDR3 region has 15 residues. Germline lookup yields CDR1 SGHTA and CDR2 FQGTGA. The V and J ends lost 5 bases and 7 bases, in that order; junction bases with no gene match: 10. CDR3 coding DNA: TGTGCCAGCAGCCTATGGCCGGACAGGAGCGGGGAGCTGTTTTTT. Its protein product is CASSLWPDRSGELFF.

The chain joins TRBV3-1 (or the pseudogene TRBV3-2) to TRBJ1-2; no definite D call. Germline-derived CDR1 and CDR2 are LGHDT and YNNKEL (reference sequence). V shed 3 bases and J shed 6 bases, with 20 bases lying between them. The CDR3 spans 16 residues. The CDR3, as DNA: TGTGCCAGCAGCCACCCCCCCCGGACGGATGAAGATGGCTACACCTTC. Amino acid sequence: CASSHPPRTDEDGYTF.

V usage is TRBV6-6 and J usage is TRBJ1-1, with D perhaps matching TRBD1 (6 bases). The CDR3 runs 14 residues. Germline CDR1 and CDR2: MNHNY and SVGAGI (reference sequence). Trimming cost V 0 bases and J 6 bases, with 11 bases left between them. CDR3 loop: CASSYSGGSPEAFF. CDR3 bases: TGTGCCAGCAGTTACTCAGGGGGATCACCTGAAGCTTTCTTT.

This chain connects TRBV21-1 to TRBJ1-1. TRBV21-1 is classified as a pseudogene. This CDR3 contains 16 residues. CDR3 bases: TGTGCCAGCAGCAAAGAGGGGAGGGTTTGGGACACTGAAGCTTTCTTT. Translated, it gives CASSKEGRVWDTEAFF.

The chain employs TRBV6-5 and TRBJ1-4; TRBD1 matches at 7 bases. V gave up 2 bases and J gave up 8 bases; unmatched junction bases: 5. This CDR3 spans 14 amino acids. Germline loops: CDR1 MNHEY, CDR2 SVGAGI. The CDR3 DNA is TGTGCCAGCAGTTACCGACAGGGCTTGGAAAAACTGTTTTTT. Amino acid sequence: CASSYRQGLEKLFF.

The chain is built from TRBV6-2 or TRBV6-3 and TRBJ1-1; 7 bases line up with TRBD1. This CDR3 has 15 residues. Trimming cost V 4 bases and J 4 bases; bases outside gene matches: 9. Germline V lookup: CDR1 MNHEY, CDR2 SVGEGT. CDR3 region: CASSWENRGRTEAFF. In DNA form, the CDR3 reads TGTGCCAGCAGTTGGGAAAACAGGGGCCGCACTGAAGCTTTCTTT.

The CDR3: CASSQTPGLAGPSTDTQYF. In nucleotides, the CDR3 is TGTGCCAGCAGCCAAACGCCGGGACTAGCGGGGCCAAGCACAGATACGCAGTATTTT. The gene calls are TRBV4-2 and TRBJ2-3, with 13 bases matching TRBD2. CDR3 length: 19 amino acids. J gave up 0 bases and V 2 bases, and 8 bases lay outside the gene matches. Germline V gene data show CDR1 as LGHNA and CDR2 as YNFKEQ.

This rearrangement joins TRBV7-2 to TRBJ2-7; TRBD1 agrees at 8 bases. The ends lost 8 bases at V and 2 bases at J; junction bases unmatched: 11. Germline CDR1 is SGHTA and CDR2 is FQGNSA. This CDR3 comprises 15 residues. CDR3 in amino acids: CASRTYGTGTYEQYF. CDR3 in DNA: TGTGCCAGCCGAACCTACGGGACAGGTACCTACGAGCAGTACTTC.

The genes are TRBV6-4 and TRBJ2-1; 15 bases match TRBD2. Germline loops: CDR1 MRHNA, CDR2 SNTAGT. V lost 6 bases, J lost 8 bases, and 14 bases stayed unmatched. This CDR3 is built from 18 residues. CDR3 loop: CASSGTSGRSPPLDEQFF. CDR3 nucleotide sequence: TGTGCCAGCAGCGGGACTAGCGGGAGGTCCCCCCCATTGGATGAGCAGTTCTTC.

The chain couples TRBV7-6 to TRBJ2-7, with 11 bases identical to TRBD2. This CDR3 contains 15 residues. CDR1 SGHVS and CDR2 FNYEAQ come from the germline V gene. V was clipped by 5 bases and J by 4 bases; unmatched bases: 7. The CDR3 loop reads CASSPASGGSYEQYF. Here the CDR3 DNA reads TGTGCCAGCAGCCCCGCTAGCGGGGGGTCTTACGAGCAGTACTTC.

The chain has TRBV28 and TRBJ2-7; tentatively, D is TRBD2 (6 bases). Germline V CDR1 and CDR2: MDHEN, SYDVKM. The V gene lost 1 base and the J gene lost 5 bases, with 12 bases spanning the gap. This CDR3 is built from 14 residues. DNA of the CDR3: TGTGCCAGCAGTTTATCGCGGGGTCTGGACGAGCAGTACTTC. It is translated as CASSLSRGLDEQYF.

The chain employs TRBV19 and TRBJ2-7; D is unclear. V was pared by 4 bases and J by 0 bases, with 10 bases between. CDR3 size: 14 residues. CDR1 and CDR2 from the germline V gene are LNHDA and SQIVND (reference sequence). CDR3 residues: CASSTTSSSYEQYF. CDR3 bases: TGTGCCAGTAGTACCACGTCGAGCTCCTACGAGCAGTACTTC.

The gene calls are TRBV19 and TRBJ1-4; 7 nucleotides align to TRBD1. V shed 9 bases and J 2 bases; nucleotides not matched to a gene: 9. The CDR3 extends over 15 amino acids. Germline V CDR1 and CDR2: LNHDA, SQIVND (reference sequence). The DNA of the CDR3 is TGTGCCAGCAGACAGGGTGCTGTCACTAATGAAAAACTGTTTTTT. Protein product: CASRQGAVTNEKLFF.

The chain employs TRBV2 and TRBJ2-1; the match to TRBD2 covers 15 bases. Germline CDR1 and CDR2: SNHLY and FYNNEI. With 4 bases clipped from V and 7 bases from J, the junction kept 11 bases outside the gene matches. The CDR3 runs 18 residues. The CDR3 DNA is TGTGCCAGCAGTGTGGGACTAGCGGGAGGATCCCTGGGGAATGAGCAGTTCTTC. It codes for CASSVGLAGGSLGNEQFF.

The chain is built from TRBV3-1 (or the pseudogene TRBV3-2) and TRBJ2-3; 12 bases align to TRBD2. V was clipped by 4 bases and J by 2 bases; unmatched bases: 4. The CDR3 totals 16 residues. Germline-derived CDR1 and CDR2 are LGHDT and YNNKEL (reference sequence). The DNA for the CDR3 is TGTGCCAGCAGCCGCTGGACTAGCGGGACCACAGATACGCAGTATTTT. As protein: CASSRWTSGTTDTQYF.

The chain couples TRBV7-2 to TRBJ2-7, with D perhaps TRBD1 or TRBD2 (5 bases each). The V and J ends lost 2 bases and 1 base respectively, with 9 bases between them. CDR3 length: 14 residues. The germline gives CDR1 SGHTA, CDR2 FQGNSA. Here the CDR3 reads CASSLRGPSYEQYF. The CDR3 nucleotides are TGTGCCAGCAGCTTAAGGGGACCGTCCTACGAGCAGTACTTC. Full variable domain (rest looked up from reference TRBV7-2 and TRBJ2-7): GAGVSQSPSNKVTEKGKDVELRCDPISGHTALYWYRQSLGQGLEFLIYFQGNSAPDKSGLPSDRFSAERTGGSVSTLTIQRTQQEDSAVYLCASSLRGPSYEQYFGPGTRLTVT.

The chain links TRBV10-1 to TRBJ2-2; 10 bases are shared with TRBD2. CDR3 length: 16 amino acids. The V gene end was trimmed by 0 bases and the J gene end by 5 bases; junction bases not matched to a gene: 3. Germline V gene sequence: CDR1 WNHNN, CDR2 SYGVQD (reference sequence). CDR3 DNA sequence: TGCGCCAGCAGTGAGTCCCCACTAGCGGGGACCGGGGAGCTGTTTTTT. Its translation is CASSESPLAGTGELFF.

The chain combines TRBV11-2 with TRBJ2-7, with TRBD2 as a possible D gene (6 bases). V shed 5 bases and J shed 2 bases, with 13 bases lying between them. Germline CDR1 reads SGHAT; CDR2 reads FQNNGV. The CDR3 covers 14 residues. Written as DNA, the CDR3 is TGTGCCAGCAGCCCGTGGGGACTCACCTACGAGCAGTACTTC. Amino acid sequence: CASSPWGLTYEQYF. Complete variable domain (other parts from reference TRBV11-2 and TRBJ2-7): EAGVAQSPRYKIIEKRQSVAFWCNPISGHATLYWYQQILGQGPKLLIQFQNNGVVDDSQLPKDRFSAERLKGVDSTLKIQPAKLEDSAVYLCASSPWGLTYEQYFGPGTRLTVT.

The chain carries TRBV11-1 and TRBJ1-4; possible D gene TRBD1, 6 bases. The V gene lost 5 bases and the J gene lost 6 bases, with 13 bases spanning the gap. Germline loops: CDR1 SGHAT, CDR2 FQDESV (reference sequence). The length of the CDR3 is 14 residues. Written as DNA, the CDR3 is TGTGCCAGCAGCCCCGGGACATGGGATGAAAAACTGTTTTTT. It specifies CASSPGTWDEKLFF.

The V and J genes are TRBV5-4 and TRBJ2-7, with D perhaps matching TRBD1 (6 bases). The CDR3 covers 14 residues. The germline V and J ends were trimmed by 1 base and 7 bases, with 15 bases remaining between them. Germline V lookup: CDR1 SGHNT, CDR2 YYREEE (reference sequence). CDR3 residues: CASSLSGALGEQYF. CDR3 sequence (DNA): TGTGCCAGCAGCTTGTCAGGGGCCCTTGGGGAGCAGTACTTC.

This clone was picked up a small number of times. This chain uses TRBV5-4 with TRBJ1-1, with a weak D call TRBD1 (5 bases). The V end lost 6 bases, the J end lost 1 base, and 16 bases lay between the germline ends. This CDR3 region has 15 residues. Germline CDR1 and CDR2: SGHNT and YYREEE (reference sequence). CDR3 protein: CASTFGGGANTEAFF. For the CDR3, the DNA is TGTGCCAGCACCTTTGGGGGGGGAGCGAACACTGAAGCTTTCTTT.

The rearrangement links TRBV21-1 to TRBJ1-4; the table's D call, TRBD1, was not checked against the DNA. TRBV21-1 is annotated as a pseudogene. The length of the CDR3 is 14 residues. The CDR3 reads CASSDRGLDEKLFF. CDR3 DNA: TGTGCCAGCAGCGACAGGGGGCTCGATGAAAAACTGTTTTTT.